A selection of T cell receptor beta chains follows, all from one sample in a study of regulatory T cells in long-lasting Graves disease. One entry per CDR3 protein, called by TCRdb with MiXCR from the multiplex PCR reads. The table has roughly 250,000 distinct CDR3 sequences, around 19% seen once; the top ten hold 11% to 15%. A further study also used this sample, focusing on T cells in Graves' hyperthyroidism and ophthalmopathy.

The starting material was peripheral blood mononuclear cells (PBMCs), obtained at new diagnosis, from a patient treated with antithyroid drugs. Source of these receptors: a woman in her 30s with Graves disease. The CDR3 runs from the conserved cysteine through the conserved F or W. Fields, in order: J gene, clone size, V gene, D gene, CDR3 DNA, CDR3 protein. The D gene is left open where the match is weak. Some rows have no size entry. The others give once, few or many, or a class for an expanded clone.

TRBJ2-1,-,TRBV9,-,TGTGCCAGCAGCGTAGCGGGGGGCGGCAATGAGCAGTTCTTC,CASSVAGGGNEQFF
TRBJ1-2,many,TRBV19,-,TGTGCCAGTAGTACTACAGGGTATCGTGGCTACACCTTC,CASSTTGYRGYTF
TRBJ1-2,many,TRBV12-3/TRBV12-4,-,TGTGCCAGCAGTTTTTCGGGGATTAAAGCTAACTATGGCTACACCTTC,CASSFSGIKANYGYTF
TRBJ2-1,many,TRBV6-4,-,TGTGCCAGCAGTGACTCATCAGCGACGCCATACAATGAGCAGTTCTTC,CASSDSSATPYNEQFF
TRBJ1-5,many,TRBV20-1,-,TGCAGTGCCGTACGGGAGAGCAATCAGCCCCAGCATTTT,CSAVRESNQPQHF
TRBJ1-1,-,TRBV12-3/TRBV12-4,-,TGTGCCAGCAGCCAGGGACACTTGATCCCTGAAGCTTTCTTT,CASSQGHLIPEAFF
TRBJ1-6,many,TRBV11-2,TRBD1,TGTGCCAGCAGCCACCGGGACAGGGAATCTTCACCCCTCCACTTT,CASSHRDRESSPLHF
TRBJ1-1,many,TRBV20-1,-,TGCAGTGCTAGAGATTGGGGGGAGGCTGAAGCTTTCTTT,CSARDWGEAEAFF
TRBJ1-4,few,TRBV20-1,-,TGCAGTGCCGCATATACTACTAATGAAAAACTGTTTTTT,CSAAYTTNEKLFF
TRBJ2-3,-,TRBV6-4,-,TGTGCCAGCGTGGGGCATCTTTTCACAGATACGCAGTATTTT,CASVGHLFTDTQYF
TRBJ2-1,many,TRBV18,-,TGTGCCAGCTCACGAGGACGGCACATTTACAATGAGCAGTTCTTC,CASSRGRHIYNEQFF
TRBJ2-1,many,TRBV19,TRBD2,TGTGCCAGTAGCCTCGGGACTAGCGGGGGCTACAATGAGCAGTTCTTC,CASSLGTSGGYNEQFF
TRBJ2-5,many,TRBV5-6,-,TGTGCCAGCAGCTTCAAGTTCCAAGAGACCCAGTACTTC,CASSFKFQETQYF
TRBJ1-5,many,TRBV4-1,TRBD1,TGCGCCAGCAGCCAATGGGCCGGCGCGACAGGGGGAAGAAATAGCAATCAGCCCCAGCATTTT,CASSQWAGATGGRNSNQPQHF
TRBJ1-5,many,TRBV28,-,TGTGCCAGCAGGGGGGACTTAATGGTGGCGCCCCAGCATTTT,CASRGDLMVAPQHF
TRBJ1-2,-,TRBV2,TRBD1,TGTGCCAGCAGATTGACCGGGACAGGGGTTGGCTACACCTTC,CASRLTGTGVGYTF